This TCR beta chain was found in a study of cytomegalovirus exposure and HLA in healthy donors. Germline V gene sequence: CDR1 SGHRS, CDR2 YFSETQ. Trimming shortened V by 2 bases and J by 0 bases, and 8 bases separated the two germline ends. The CDR3 spans 14 residues. Clones were read by immunoSEQ multiplex PCR, and TCRdb kept only the in-frame ones, dropping some. The sample comprises 150,000 to 200,000 clones, about 95% of which are singletons, and 0.89% rests with the top ten. This clone was observed once. The sequence derives from a woman aged 18-30 years in good health and CMV-seronegative. The chain combines TRBV5-1 with TRBJ1-1; D not resolved. The source material was PBMCs. The CDR3 spells CASSFSVMNTEAFF. In nucleotides, the CDR3 is TGCGCCAGCAGCTTTTCGGTGATGAACACTGAAGCTTTCTTT.